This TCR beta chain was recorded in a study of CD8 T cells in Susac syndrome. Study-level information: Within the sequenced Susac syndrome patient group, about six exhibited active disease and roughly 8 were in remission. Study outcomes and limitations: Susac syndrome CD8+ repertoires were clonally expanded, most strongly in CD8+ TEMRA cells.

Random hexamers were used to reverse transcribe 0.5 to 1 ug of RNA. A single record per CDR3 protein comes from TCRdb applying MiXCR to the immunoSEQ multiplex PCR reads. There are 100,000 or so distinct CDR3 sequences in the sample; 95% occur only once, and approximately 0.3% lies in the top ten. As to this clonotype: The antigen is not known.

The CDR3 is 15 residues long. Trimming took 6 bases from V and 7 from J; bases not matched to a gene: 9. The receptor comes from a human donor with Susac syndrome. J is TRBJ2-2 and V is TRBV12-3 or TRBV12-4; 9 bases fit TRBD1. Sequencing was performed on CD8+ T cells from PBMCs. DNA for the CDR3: TGTGCCAGCAGCCCCAGGACAGGGGAGAACGGGGAGCTGTTTTTT. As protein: CASSPRTGENGELFF.